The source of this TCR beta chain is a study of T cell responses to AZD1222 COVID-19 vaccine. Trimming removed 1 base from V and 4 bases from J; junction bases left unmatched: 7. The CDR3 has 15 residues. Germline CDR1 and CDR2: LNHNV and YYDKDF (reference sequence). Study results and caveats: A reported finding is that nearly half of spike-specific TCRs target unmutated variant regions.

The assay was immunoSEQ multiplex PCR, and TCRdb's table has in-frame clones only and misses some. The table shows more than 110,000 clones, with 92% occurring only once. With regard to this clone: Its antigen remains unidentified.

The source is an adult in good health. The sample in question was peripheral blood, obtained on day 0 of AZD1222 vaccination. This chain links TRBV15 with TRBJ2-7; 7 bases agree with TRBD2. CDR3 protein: CATSRVRGGRYEQYF. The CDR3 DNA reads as TGTGCCACCAGCAGAGTTCGCGGGGGTCGGTACGAGCAGTACTTC.